The source of this T cell receptor (beta chain) is a study of shared T cell receptors in the human thymus. Sequenced by immunoSEQ multiplex PCR; TCRdb stores in-frame clones only, minus some. The repertoire holds approximately 760,000 clones, with 80% to 90% as singletons. The CDR3 contains 12 residues. Per the germline V gene, CDR1 is KGHSH and CDR2 is LQKENI. Trimming stripped 3 bases from V and 4 bases from J, with 6 bases between. This sample was also put to use in a study of human thymus T cells. That report notes: Seemingly biased V and J gene usage marked thymic and blood repertoires. Thymic repertoires overlap heavily among unrelated individuals, related research has reported.

The chain employs TRBV18 and TRBJ1-2; D remains unclear. Sequenced: thymocytes. This clonotype originated in a girl under three years old with a congenital heart defect. The CDR3: CASSPQFYGYTF. In nucleotides, the CDR3 is TGTGCCAGCTCACCCCAGTTCTATGGCTACACCTTC.